A selection of T cell receptor beta chains follows, all from one sample in a study of OX40 agonist ivuxolimab in advanced cancers. Using immunoSEQ multiplex PCR, the repertoire was profiled, and TCRdb retains in-frame clones only, with some absent. The sample carries under 80,000 clones, 90% to 95% recorded once. Sequences were derived from CD4+ or CD8+ T cells sorted from blood, sampled in a trial of the OX40 agonist ivuxolimab. All receptors derive from an adult with an advanced solid tumor such as melanoma, head and neck, liver or kidney cancer. Both conserved end residues are part of each CDR3. A D gene is named only where the DNA matches it firmly. The size entry is marked missing in some rows and otherwise reads once, few, many or a size class.

>-|-|TRBV7-2|TRBJ2-3
CASSLAGLPDTDTQYF
TGTGCCAGCAGCTTAGCTGGACTACCAGACACAGATACGCAGTATTTT
>-|TRBD1|TRBV5-4|TRBJ1-4
CASRTDRGDEKLFF
TGTGCCAGCCGGACGGACAGGGGAGATGAAAAACTGTTTTTT
>-|-|TRBV7-9|TRBJ2-2
CASSLVMDRLSTGELFF
TGTGCCAGCAGCTTAGTTATGGACCGCCTAAGCACCGGGGAGCTGTTTTTT
>-|-|TRBV6-1|TRBJ2-5
CASSIQGGETQYF
TGTGCCAGCAGCATCCAGGGGGGAGAGACCCAGTACTTC
>-|-|TRBV7-8|TRBJ1-1
CASSFRTANTEAFF
TGTGCCAGCAGCTTCCGGACGGCGAACACTGAAGCTTTCTTT
>once|-|TRBV21-1|TRBJ2-3
CASSKVGLAGEIDTQYF
TGTGCCAGCAGCAAAGTGGGACTAGCGGGAGAGATAGATACGCAGTATTTT
>-|-|TRBV5-1|TRBJ2-3
CASSFSGVADTQYF
TGCGCCAGCAGCTTCTCAGGAGTGGCGGATACGCAGTATTTT
>-|-|TRBV5-1|TRBJ1-1
CASSFSENTEAFF
TGCGCCAGCAGCTTCTCAGAGAACACTGAAGCTTTCTTT
>-|TRBD2|TRBV9|TRBJ2-7
CASSPGTSLTYEQYF
TGTGCCAGCAGCCCCGGGACTAGCCTCACCTACGAGCAGTACTTC
>-|-|TRBV27|TRBJ1-2
CASSLSYGYTF
TGTGCCAGCAGTTTAAGCTATGGCTACACCTTC
>-|-|TRBV2|TRBJ2-7
CASSPEGQSYEQYF
TGTGCCAGCAGTCCGGAGGGACAGTCCTACGAGCAGTACTTC
>-|-|TRBV5-1|TRBJ1-1
CASSPLDSTEAFF
TGCGCCAGCAGCCCCTTAGACAGCACTGAAGCTTTCTTT
>-|TRBD1|TRBV7-2|TRBJ2-4
CASSLNRGKNIQYF
TGTGCCAGCAGCTTAAACAGGGGGAAGAACATTCAGTACTTC
>-|-|TRBV5-1|TRBJ1-2
CASSPAGNYYGYTF
TGCGCCAGCAGCCCTGCCGGCAACTACTATGGCTACACCTTC
>-|-|TRBV12-1|TRBJ2-1
CASSFFGTSGFNEQFF
TGTGCCAGCAGCTTTTTCGGGACTAGCGGGTTTAATGAGCAGTTCTTC
>once|TRBD1|TRBV18|TRBJ2-3
CASSPGDRHTDTQYF
TGTGCCAGCTCACCGGGGGACAGGCACACAGATACGCAGTATTTT
>-|-|TRBV6-1|TRBJ1-1
CASSESENTEAFF
TGTGCCAGCAGTGAATCGGAGAACACTGAAGCTTTCTTT
>-|-|TRBV4-3|TRBJ1-2
CASRDPGRGDGYTF
TGCGCCAGCAGAGACCCCGGCCGGGGCGATGGCTACACCTTC
>-|-|TRBV7-2|TRBJ1-2
CASSLPWTDYGYTF
TGTGCCAGCAGCTTACCGTGGACAGACTATGGCTACACCTTC
>-|TRBD1|TRBV28|TRBJ1-5
CASSLRITGAGQPQHF
TGTGCCAGCAGTTTACGAATCACAGGGGCAGGTCAGCCCCAGCATTTT
>-|-|TRBV7-9|TRBJ1-1
CAAARGGGGTEAFF
TGTGCCGCAGCTCGAGGGGGGGGAGGAACTGAAGCTTTCTTT
>-|-|TRBV5-1|TRBJ1-1
CASSPRGGTDTEAFF
TGCGCCAGCAGCCCAAGGGGGGGGACGGACACTGAAGCTTTCTTT
>-|TRBD2|TRBV28|TRBJ2-3
CASTPAGATDTQYF
TGTGCCAGCACCCCAGCGGGGGCCACAGATACGCAGTATTTT
>-|-|TRBV25-1|TRBJ2-7
CATQGETSEQYF
TGTGCCACCCAAGGGGAGACCAGCGAGCAGTACTTC
>-|TRBD2|TRBV29-1|TRBJ2-5
CSVSASGDQETQYF
TGCAGCGTTTCGGCTAGCGGGGACCAAGAGACCCAGTACTTC
>-|-|TRBV11-2|TRBJ2-7
CASSLDWGVEQYF
TGTGCCAGCAGCTTAGATTGGGGAGTCGAGCAGTACTTC
>-|-|TRBV5-1|TRBJ2-1
CASSLALAGYNEQFF
TGCGCCAGCAGCTTGGCACTAGCAGGTTACAATGAGCAGTTCTTC
>once|TRBD1|TRBV6-5|TRBJ1-1
CASRTTPRGGEAFF
TGTGCCAGCAGAACGACCCCCAGGGGGGGTGAAGCTTTCTTT
>-|-|TRBV30|TRBJ1-1
CAWSPPGTANTEAFF
TGTGCCTGGAGTCCACCTGGGACCGCGAACACTGAAGCTTTCTTT
>-|-|TRBV7-2|TRBJ2-3
CASSSNLFTDTQYF
TGTGCCAGCAGCTCCAACCTCTTCACAGATACGCAGTATTTT
>-|TRBD1|TRBV2|TRBJ1-5
CASSWTGVQPQHF
TGTGCCAGCAGTTGGACAGGGGTTCAGCCCCAGCATTTT
>few|TRBD1|TRBV5-1|TRBJ1-1
CASSSEPQGGYTEAFF
TGCGCCAGCAGCTCGGAACCACAGGGGGGATACACTGAAGCTTTCTTT
>-|TRBD1|TRBV16|TRBJ2-1
CASSQPGTAYNEQFF
TGTGCCAGCAGCCAACCCGGGACAGCATACAATGAGCAGTTCTTC
>-|-|TRBV29-1|TRBJ1-2
CSVGGQNYGYTF
TGCAGCGTAGGCGGACAGAACTATGGCTACACCTTC
>-|TRBD1|TRBV30|TRBJ1-1
CAWSRDSYTEAFF
TGTGCCTGGAGTCGGGACAGTTACACTGAAGCTTTCTTT
>-|TRBD1|TRBV30|TRBJ2-2
CARPGQGNTGELFF
TGTGCCAGACCGGGACAGGGCAACACCGGGGAGCTGTTTTTT
>-|TRBD2|TRBV9|TRBJ2-2
CASSVTSGGLSTGELFF
TGTGCCAGCAGCGTTACTAGCGGTGGACTAAGCACCGGGGAGCTGTTTTTT